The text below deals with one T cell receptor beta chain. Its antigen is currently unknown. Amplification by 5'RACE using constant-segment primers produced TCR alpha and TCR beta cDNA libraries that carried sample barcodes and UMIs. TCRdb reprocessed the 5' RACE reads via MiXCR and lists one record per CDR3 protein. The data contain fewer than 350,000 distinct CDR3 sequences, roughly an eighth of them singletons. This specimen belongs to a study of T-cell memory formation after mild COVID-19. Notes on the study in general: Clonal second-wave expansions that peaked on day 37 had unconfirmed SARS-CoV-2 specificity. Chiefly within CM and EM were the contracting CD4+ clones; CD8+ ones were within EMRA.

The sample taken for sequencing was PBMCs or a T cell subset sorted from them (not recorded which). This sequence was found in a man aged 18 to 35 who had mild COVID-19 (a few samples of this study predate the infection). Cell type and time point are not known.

The CDR3 reads CASSYLGQHYGYTF. CDR3 nucleotide sequence: TGTGCCAGCAGTTACTTAGGACAGCACTATGGCTACACCTTC. The V and J genes are TRBV6-5 and TRBJ1-2; TRBD1 is a possible D gene (6 bases). Trimming left V 1 base short and J 3 bases short, with 9 bases between. Germline CDR1 and CDR2: MNHEY and SVGAGI. CDR3 size: 14 residues.